This T cell receptor (beta chain) emerged from a study of shared clonotypes between healthy human individuals. Whole-study results and caveats: The small donor group covered limited genetic and exposure diversity. Four donors showed sharing of 4.5% to 6% of naive CD4 clonotypes. The sole specimen, blood, was sampled, and tissue repertoires likely differ.

As to this clone: Its antigen is undetermined.

Method: immunoSEQ multiplex PCR; TCRdb's copy keeps in-frame clones and lacks some. The sample has fewer than 1.4 million clones, about 80% seen once. Germline V gene lookup returns CDR1 SQVTM and CDR2 ANQGSEA. V shed 2 bases and J 3 bases; nucleotides not matched to a gene: 17. This CDR3 contains 21 residues. The chain couples TRBV29-1 to TRBJ2-4, with 15 bases matching TRBD2. The origin of this receptor is a man between 18 and 29 years old in good health. Some clones in this sample may be carry-over from other donors' samples. The sequencing input was memory CD4+ T cells from PBMCs. Subset defined: CD45RA-negative fraction. The CDR3 nucleotides read TGCAGCGTTGAAAGCCGGACTAGCGGGAGGGAAGATACCTCGGGCAAAAACATTCAGTACTTC. This translates into CSVESRTSGREDTSGKNIQYF.